This T cell receptor (beta chain) was recorded in a study of Ad26.COV2.S vaccination and SARS-CoV-2 variants. TCRdb's copy holds only in-frame clones and misses some; the assay was immunoSEQ multiplex PCR. The table records 350,000 to 600,000 clones, around 89% of them present only once. This CDR3 is 16 amino acids long. The germline gives CDR1 LGHDT, CDR2 YNNKEL (reference sequence). Germline trimming cut 1 base from V and 7 bases from J; bases unmatched to any gene: 7. As for treatment: approximately 18 received Ad26.COV2.S at low or high dose, single or two shots; about 5 received placebo; per-sample allocation not given. After the first vaccine or placebo injection, samples were drawn on day 63. An Ad26 vector expressing Wuhan-strain SARS-CoV-2 spike served as the vaccine.

The sample in question was peripheral blood, obtained in a trial of Ad26.COV2.S vaccine versus placebo. The receptor comes from a person aged 18-65 years who received the Ad26.COV2.S COVID-19 vaccine or a placebo. V usage is TRBV3-1 (or the pseudogene TRBV3-2) and J usage is TRBJ1-4; TRBD1 agrees at 9 bases. CDR3 amino acids: CASSQVGDRAFEKLFF. The CDR3 DNA reads as TGTGCCAGCAGCCAAGTTGGGGACAGGGCCTTTGAAAAACTGTTTTTT.